This is a list of T cell receptor beta chains from one sample in a study of T cell responses to AZD1222 COVID-19 vaccine. Sequencing used immunoSEQ multiplex PCR; TCRdb keeps in-frame clones, though not all of them. Altogether more than 140,000 clones are present, under 95% being singletons, with the ten largest covering 5%. Sequences were derived from peripheral blood, sampled on day 0 of AZD1222 vaccination. All receptors derive from an adult in good health. Both conserved end residues are part of each CDR3. The D gene is left open where the match is weak. Size tells how often a clone was seen (once, few, many) or the class of an expanded clone, and some rows leave it out.

v_gene: TRBV4-3
j_gene: TRBJ2-2
d_gene: -
len: 18
abundance: few
CDR3nt: TGCGCCAGCAGCACGCCACCGGATGGCGCCCCCGACACCGGGGAGCTGTTTTTT
CDR3aa: CASSTPPDGAPDTGELFF

v_gene: TRBV7-3
j_gene: TRBJ1-6
d_gene: -
len: 16
abundance: -
CDR3nt: TGTGCCAGCAGCTTAAACCGCGGAGGGGGGGGTTCACCCCTCCACTTT
CDR3aa: CASSLNRGGGGSPLHF

v_gene: TRBV19
j_gene: TRBJ1-2
d_gene: TRBD1
len: 15
abundance: once
CDR3nt: TGTGCCAGTAGTATTGGGACAGGGGGATCCTATGGCTACACCTTC
CDR3aa: CASSIGTGGSYGYTF

v_gene: TRBV11-2
j_gene: TRBJ2-7
d_gene: -
len: 15
abundance: -
CDR3nt: TGTGCCAGCAGCTTAGAGTCCAGGGGTGGTTACGAGCAGTACTTC
CDR3aa: CASSLESRGGYEQYF

v_gene: TRBV6-1
j_gene: TRBJ1-3
d_gene: TRBD1
len: 17
abundance: -
CDR3nt: TGTGCCAGCAGTGAATTTGGGACAGCGAGCTCTGGAAACACCATATATTTT
CDR3aa: CASSEFGTASSGNTIYF

v_gene: TRBV19
j_gene: TRBJ2-7
d_gene: -
len: 15
abundance: -
CDR3nt: TGTGCCAGTAGTCCACGAAGCGGCGGCCGATACGAGCAGTACTTC
CDR3aa: CASSPRSGGRYEQYF

v_gene: TRBV7-2
j_gene: TRBJ2-1
d_gene: TRBD2
len: 18
abundance: -
CDR3nt: TGTGCCAGCAGCTTGGGTCCCGGGACTAGCGGGAGGGACAATGAGCAGTTCTTC
CDR3aa: CASSLGPGTSGRDNEQFF

v_gene: TRBV7-2
j_gene: TRBJ2-7
d_gene: -
len: 18
abundance: -
CDR3nt: TGTGCCAGCAGCTTAGTCCGGGGGAGCCAAACGGAGTTCTACGAGCAGTACTTC
CDR3aa: CASSLVRGSQTEFYEQYF

v_gene: TRBV27
j_gene: TRBJ2-6
d_gene: -
len: 14
abundance: -
CDR3nt: TGTGCCAGCAAGGATTACTCTGGGGCCAACGTCCTGACTTTC
CDR3aa: CASKDYSGANVLTF

v_gene: TRBV30
j_gene: TRBJ2-5
d_gene: -
len: 14
abundance: -
CDR3nt: TGTGCCTGGAGTAGAGGCAGAGTCCAAGAGACCCAGTACTTC
CDR3aa: CAWSRGRVQETQYF

v_gene: TRBV6-5
j_gene: TRBJ1-2
d_gene: TRBD1
len: 14
abundance: -
CDR3nt: TGTGCCAGCAGGGGACAGGGACGGAACTATGGCTACACCTTC
CDR3aa: CASRGQGRNYGYTF

v_gene: TRBV10-3
j_gene: TRBJ2-1
d_gene: TRBD2
len: 16
abundance: -
CDR3nt: TGTGCCATCAGTGAGTCAGGACTAGCGGGAGCCAATGAGCAGTTCTTC
CDR3aa: CAISESGLAGANEQFF

v_gene: TRBV7-8
j_gene: TRBJ2-7
d_gene: -
len: 14
abundance: -
CDR3nt: TGTGCCAGCAGCTTAGGCACAGGGTGGGGCGAGCAGTACTTC
CDR3aa: CASSLGTGWGEQYF

v_gene: TRBV5-8
j_gene: TRBJ2-5
d_gene: TRBD2
len: 18
abundance: -
CDR3nt: TGTGCCAGCACCCGCGGGACTAGCGGGAGGGCCGGTCAAGAGACCCAGTACTTC
CDR3aa: CASTRGTSGRAGQETQYF

v_gene: TRBV28
j_gene: TRBJ1-1
d_gene: -
len: 13
abundance: -
CDR3nt: TGTGCCAGCAGTTTAACTTTGAACACTGAAGCTTTCTTT
CDR3aa: CASSLTLNTEAFF

v_gene: TRBV5-1
j_gene: TRBJ2-2
d_gene: -
len: 15
abundance: once
CDR3nt: TGCGCCAGCAGCTTGGCGTTGAGCGGGACCGGGGAGCTGTTTTTT
CDR3aa: CASSLALSGTGELFF

v_gene: TRBV10-3
j_gene: TRBJ1-5
d_gene: -
len: 17
abundance: -
CDR3nt: TGTGCCATCAGTGAGTCCGGGGGTCTTAATAGCAATCAGCCCCAGCATTTT
CDR3aa: CAISESGGLNSNQPQHF

v_gene: TRBV12-3/TRBV12-4
j_gene: TRBJ1-1
d_gene: -
len: 12
abundance: -
CDR3nt: TGTGCCAGCAGTTTTGAGAACACTGAAGCTTTCTTT
CDR3aa: CASSFENTEAFF

v_gene: TRBV27
j_gene: TRBJ2-7
d_gene: TRBD2
len: 14
abundance: -
CDR3nt: TGTGCCAGCAGTTCCGGGACTAGGTGGGACGAGCAGTACTTC
CDR3aa: CASSSGTRWDEQYF

v_gene: TRBV6-5
j_gene: TRBJ1-3
d_gene: TRBD1
len: 15
abundance: -
CDR3nt: TGTGCCAGCAGTACAGGGGCCCTCTCTGGAAACACCATATATTTT
CDR3aa: CASSTGALSGNTIYF

v_gene: TRBV30
j_gene: TRBJ2-1
d_gene: TRBD1
len: 14
abundance: -
CDR3nt: TGTGCCTGGAGTCTCACAGGGGTAGGCAATGAGCAGTTCTTC
CDR3aa: CAWSLTGVGNEQFF

v_gene: TRBV28
j_gene: TRBJ1-2
d_gene: -
len: 11
abundance: -
CDR3nt: TGTGCCAGCAGTCAGGGGTATGGCTACACCTTC
CDR3aa: CASSQGYGYTF

v_gene: TRBV7-8
j_gene: TRBJ2-1
d_gene: TRBD2
len: 13
abundance: once
CDR3nt: TGTGCCAGCAGCTTTAGTTACGGACTAGCCAAGTTCTTC
CDR3aa: CASSFSYGLAKFF

v_gene: TRBV12-3/TRBV12-4
j_gene: TRBJ1-5
d_gene: -
len: 13
abundance: -
CDR3nt: TGTGCCAGCAGTTGGATCCCCGATCAGCCCCAGCATTTT
CDR3aa: CASSWIPDQPQHF

v_gene: TRBV27
j_gene: TRBJ1-6
d_gene: -
len: 15
abundance: -
CDR3nt: TGTGCCAGCAGTTTGGTACGGCCAGCTGGTTCACCCCTCCACTTT
CDR3aa: CASSLVRPAGSPLHF

v_gene: TRBV6-2/TRBV6-3
j_gene: TRBJ2-1
d_gene: -
len: 14
abundance: -
CDR3nt: TGTGCCAGCAGTTACTCGAGTGTTGCGAATGAGCAGTTCTTC
CDR3aa: CASSYSSVANEQFF

v_gene: TRBV4-2
j_gene: TRBJ2-3
d_gene: -
len: 12
abundance: -
CDR3nt: TGTGCCAGCAGCCAAGAAACAGATACGCAGTATTTT
CDR3aa: CASSQETDTQYF